The text below deals with one T cell receptor beta chain. Taking its sample share into account, this clonotype is large (0.1 to 1%). Its antigen remains undetermined. No much larger clone exists at a distance of one base, and base qualities are not known. The germline V gene encodes CDR1 SSHAT and CDR2 FNYEAQ (reference sequence). Counted from cysteine to phenylalanine, this CDR3 has 12 amino acids. Left in the record is the CDR3 DNA by itself, 36 bases read in frame from the first base. V gives up 5 bases and J gives up 8 bases, and the segment between their germline ends measures 10 bases. Using a BD FACSAria-II, CD8+ T cells were sorted according to CD103 expression straight into ice-cold TRIzol LS reagent. Lung tumor tissue was collected fresh at the time of surgical resection. Fresh cells were subjected to Fc receptor blocking and were subsequently stained for CD45, CD4, CD3, CD8A and CD103, and DAPI was used for live/dead discrimination. Total RNA was purified from sorted CD103+ and CD103- CD8+ T cells using a miRNeasy kit. Tumor-infiltrating CD8+ cytotoxic T cells were sorted according to CD103 expression so that tissue-resident memory (TRM) cells were separated from non-TRM cells. Patients with treatment-naive lung cancer were used as donors. Patients with respiratory malignancies who were newly diagnosed and untreated were recruited prospectively after referral.

These reads were obtained on an Illumina MiSeq. Unique molecular identifiers were incorporated into the TCR sequencing libraries, and TruSeq single indexes were used for indexing. On the authors' methods: TCR reads were mapped and error-corrected with MIGEC v1.2.7, then analyzed with VDJtools v1.1.7, both using default settings. Shannon-Wiener and inverse Simpson indices, computed in VDJtools, were used to quantify repertoire diversity. A TCRbeta clonotype was defined as expanded when the clonotype met a frequency threshold of at least three. Across the ten or so patients, Wilcoxon rank-sum tests were used for the statistical comparisons of TCR diversity between tumor TRM and non-TRM populations. Clones were called with MiXCR by TCRdb after fastp trimmed the public reads at Q25, and only in-frame beta chains were retained. Each record represents a unique CDR3 protein, reported with the most common genes and DNA among its rows. It is TCRdb's table, rather than the study itself, that gives the V and J calls and clone size. The sample table records some 310 distinct CDR3 sequences; roughly 20% of these occur just once. The top ten hold 59% of the sample.

These data originate in a study of tissue-resident memory T cells in lung cancer (dated by TCRdb to between 2018 and 2021). Concerning the study at large: Paired tumor TRM and tumor non-TRM populations from 10 lung cancer patients were compared using TCR beta-chain sequencing. Broad study findings and their caveats: Per patient, the most expanded clonotype made up an average of 19% of sequenced TRM cells, a finding that suggests expansion of a single tumor antigen-specific clone. Compared with tumor non-TRM cells, tumor TRM cells had a significantly more restricted TCR repertoire, reflected in lower Shannon-Wiener and inverse Simpson diversity. Expanded clonotypes accounted for nearly 75% of tumor TRM repertoires on average, versus roughly 53% of tumor non-TRM repertoires.

The chain couples TRBV7-7 to TRBJ2-1; too little of a D gene remains to name it. The sequencing sample was made of CD103+ CD8+ T cells from lung tumor tissue. What the cell subset or site label conveys for this sample: tissue-resident memory (TRM) CD8+ CTLs. The sequence derives from a human donor with treatment-naive lung cancer (subtype not recorded). The encoded CDR3 is CASSPNGDEQFF. The DNA sequence follows: TGTGCCAGCAGCCCCAACGGCGATGAGCAGTTCTTC.